This T cell receptor beta chain was recovered during a study of OX40 agonist ivuxolimab in advanced cancers. Study-level information: Age averaged approximately 60 years (range about 23 to 85), and approximately 80% were male.

Broader study findings: The CD4+ and CD8+ T cells in the blood had expanded clonally by week 6 at 0.1 to 3.0 mg/kg.

Note on this clone: Its antigen is as yet unknown.

From germline, CDR1 is MDHEN and CDR2 SYDVKM. V shed 3 bases and J shed 3 bases, with 5 bases lying between them. The CDR3 extends over 12 amino acids. Prior autoimmune disease or systemic immunosuppression barred patients. Clones were sequenced by immunoSEQ multiplex PCR, and TCRdb holds only the in-frame ones, with some missing. The sample carries over 150,000 clones, 85% to 95% recorded once. The source is an adult with an advanced solid tumor such as melanoma, head and neck, liver or kidney cancer. Sequenced here: CD4+ or CD8+ T cells sorted from blood, sampled in a trial of the OX40 agonist ivuxolimab. The rearrangement links TRBV28 to TRBJ2-5; D uncertain. The CDR3 DNA reads TGTGCCAGCAGTTTCAGAAAAGAGACCCAGTACTTC. This gives the protein CASSFRKETQYF. The full variable domain, completed using reference TRBV28 and TRBJ2-5, is DVKVTQSSRYLVKRTGEKVFLECVQDMDHENMFWYRQDPGLGLRLIYFSYDVKMKEKGDIPEGYSVSREKKERFSLILESASTNQTSMYLCASSFRKETQYFGPGTRLLVL.